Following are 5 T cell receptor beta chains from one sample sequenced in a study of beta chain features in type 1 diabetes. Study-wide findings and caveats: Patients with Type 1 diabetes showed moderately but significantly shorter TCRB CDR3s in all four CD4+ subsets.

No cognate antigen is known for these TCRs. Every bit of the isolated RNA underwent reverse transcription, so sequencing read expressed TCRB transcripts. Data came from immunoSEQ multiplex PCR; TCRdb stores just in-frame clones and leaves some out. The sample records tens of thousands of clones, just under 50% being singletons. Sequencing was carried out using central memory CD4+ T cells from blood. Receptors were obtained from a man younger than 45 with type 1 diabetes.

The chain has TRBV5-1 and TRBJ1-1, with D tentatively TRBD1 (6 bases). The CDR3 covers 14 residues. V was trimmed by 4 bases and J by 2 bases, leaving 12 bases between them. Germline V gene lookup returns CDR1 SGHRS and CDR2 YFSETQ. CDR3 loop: CASSPTGSNTEAFF. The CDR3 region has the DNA TGCGCCAGCAGCCCGACAGGTTCTAACACTGAAGCTTTCTTT.

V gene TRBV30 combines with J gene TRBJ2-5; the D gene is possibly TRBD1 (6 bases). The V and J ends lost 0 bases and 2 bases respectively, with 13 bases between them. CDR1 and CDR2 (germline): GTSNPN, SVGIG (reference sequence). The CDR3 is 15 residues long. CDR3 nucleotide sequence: TGTGCCTGGAGTGTTGGATTAAGGGGGCAAGAGACCCAGTACTTC. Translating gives CAWSVGLRGQETQYF.

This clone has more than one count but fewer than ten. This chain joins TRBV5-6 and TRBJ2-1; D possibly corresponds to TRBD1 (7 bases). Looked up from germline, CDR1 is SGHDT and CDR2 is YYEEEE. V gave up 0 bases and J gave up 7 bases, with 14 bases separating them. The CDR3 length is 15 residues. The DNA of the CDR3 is TGTGCCAGCAGCTTGGGAGTGACAGGGAGGAATGAGCAGTTCTTC. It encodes CASSLGVTGRNEQFF.

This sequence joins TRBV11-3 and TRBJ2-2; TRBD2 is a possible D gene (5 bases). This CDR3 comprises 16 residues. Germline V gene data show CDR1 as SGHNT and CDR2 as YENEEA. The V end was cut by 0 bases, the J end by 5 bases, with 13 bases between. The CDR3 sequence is CASSLDLRTWTGELFF. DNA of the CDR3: TGTGCCAGCAGCTTAGATCTAAGGACTTGGACCGGGGAGCTGTTTTTT.

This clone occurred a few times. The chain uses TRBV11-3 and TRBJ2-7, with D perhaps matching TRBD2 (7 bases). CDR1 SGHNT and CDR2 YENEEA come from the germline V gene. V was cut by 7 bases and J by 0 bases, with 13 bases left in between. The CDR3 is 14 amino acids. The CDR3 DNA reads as TGTGCCAGCAAACGGGGGGACAACTCCTACGAGCAGTACTTC. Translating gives CASKRGDNSYEQYF.